These 20 T cell receptor beta chains were all obtained from the same sample, sequenced in a study of blood T cell repertoires in COVID-19. Sequencing was performed with immunoSEQ multiplex PCR; in TCRdb, only in-frame clones are kept and a portion is missing. The data contain roughly 220,000 clones, around 84% of them seen just once; the ten biggest clones take up 15% to 20%. Sequenced input: peripheral blood. The receptor source for this set is a young man with active or convalescent COVID-19.

This clone was seen more than once but under ten times. The CDR3 DNA reads TGTGCCAGTACCGGGACGGGGACTCCGGATGGTTACGAGCAGTACTTC. Translation: CASTGTGTPDGYEQYF. V gene TRBV19 combines with J gene TRBJ2-7; a possible D gene is TRBD2 (6 bases). Trimming cost V 7 bases and J 4 bases, with 23 bases left between them. The CDR3 loop spans 16 amino acids. CDR1 and CDR2 from the germline V gene are LNHDA and SQIVND (reference sequence). The complete variable domain, with remaining parts taken from reference TRBV19 and TRBJ2-7, reads DGGITQSPKYLFRKEGQNVTLSCEQNLNHDAMYWYRQDPGQGLRLIYYSQIVNDFQKGDIAEGYSVSREKKESFPLTVTSAQKNPTAFYLCASTGTGTPDGYEQYFGPGTRLTVT.

The chain carries TRBV19 and TRBJ1-6, with D possibly being TRBD1 (5 bases). Trimming shortened V by 5 bases and J by 11 bases, and 16 bases separated the two germline ends. Per germline, CDR1 LNHDA and CDR2 SQIVND (reference sequence). This CDR3 has 14 amino acids. The CDR3: CASSSRGGRPPLHF. The DNA of the CDR3 is TGTGCCAGTAGTTCCCGGGGGGGTCGCCCACCCCTCCACTTT.

V usage is TRBV2 and J usage is TRBJ1-1; D perhaps matches TRBD1 (5 bases). Trimming left V 11 bases short and J 3 bases short, with 13 bases between. Germline loops: CDR1 SNHLY, CDR2 FYNNEI. This CDR3 contains 12 residues. The CDR3 here is CAGLKGDTEAFF. CDR3 DNA: TGTGCCGGCCTAAAAGGGGACACTGAAGCTTTCTTT.

The CDR3 DNA follows: TGTGCCACCAGCCACCCGGGACAGGCACGAGATACGCAGTATTTT. Amino acid sequence: CATSHPGQARDTQYF. The rearrangement joins TRBV24-1 to TRBJ2-3; TRBD1 agrees at 8 bases. V lost 7 bases, J lost 5 bases, and 10 bases stayed unmatched. This CDR3 has 15 amino acids. Germline V gene sequence: CDR1 KGHDR, CDR2 SFDVKD.

V gene TRBV28 combines with J gene TRBJ1-1, with D possibly matching TRBD1 (5 bases). V lost 11 bases and J 4 bases, leaving 17 bases between the germline ends. This CDR3 contains 13 residues. Germline CDR1 is MDHEN and CDR2 is SYDVKM. The CDR3 spells CAGKRRGPTEAFF. DNA for the CDR3: TGTGCCGGGAAAAGGAGGGGCCCCACTGAAGCTTTCTTT.

The chain's CDR3 is CASSHNYEQYF. CDR3 DNA sequence: TGTGCCAGCAGCCATAACTACGAGCAGTACTTC. V gene TRBV3-1 (or the pseudogene TRBV3-2) combines with J gene TRBJ2-7; D is ambiguous. CDR1 and CDR2 (germline): LGHDT, YNNKEL (reference sequence). V shed 3 bases and J shed 3 bases, with 3 bases lying between them. The CDR3 sequence is 11 residues long.

The chain carries TRBV24-1 and TRBJ2-7; D is possibly TRBD2 (5 bases). Germline V CDR1 and CDR2: KGHDR, SFDVKD. This CDR3 contains 13 residues. The ends were cut back, 5 bases at V and 2 bases at J, with 9 bases in the middle. CDR3 nucleotides: TGTGCCACCAGTGCCCCGGGGACCTACGAGCAGTACTTC. Amino acid sequence: CATSAPGTYEQYF.

The chain uses TRBV6-6 and TRBJ2-7; 13 bases are a match to TRBD2. Germline CDR1 MNHNY, CDR2 SVGAGI (reference sequence). V shed 5 bases, J shed 7 bases, and the junction held 5 bases outside the gene matches. CDR3 length: 14 amino acids. For the CDR3, the DNA is TGTGCCAGCAGTCGACTAGCGGGAGGCGGAGAGCAGTACTTC. Its translation is CASSRLAGGGEQYF.

This clone appeared once. J is TRBJ2-1 and V is TRBV5-4; 11 nucleotides agree with TRBD2. The germline gives CDR1 SGHNT, CDR2 YYREEE (reference sequence). The trim removed 4 bases at V and 4 bases at J, leaving 4 bases unmatched. This CDR3 is built from 15 residues. In DNA form, the CDR3 reads TGTGCCAGCAGCGGGGGACTAGCGGATTACAATGAGCAGTTCTTC. This translates into CASSGGLADYNEQFF.

The rearrangement uses TRBV7-9 and TRBJ2-2; 10 positions match TRBD2. Germline V lookup: CDR1 SEHNR, CDR2 FQNEAQ (reference sequence). The CDR3 sequence is 17 residues long. With 1 base clipped from V and 4 bases from J, the junction kept 6 bases outside the gene matches. This CDR3 reads CASSLGASGRPTGELFF. In DNA form, the CDR3 reads TGTGCCAGCAGCTTAGGGGCTAGCGGGAGACCCACCGGGGAGCTGTTTTTT.

This clone has just one count. The V and J genes are TRBV19 and TRBJ2-3; TRBD2 might be the D (5 bases). The V and J ends lost 2 bases and 2 bases respectively, with 8 bases between them. Germline V gene data show CDR1 as LNHDA and CDR2 as SQIVND (reference sequence). The CDR3 extends over 14 amino acids. The CDR3 loop reads CASSITRTTDTQYF. The CDR3, as DNA: TGTGCCAGTAGTATAACTAGAACCACAGATACGCAGTATTTT. Complete variable domain (other parts from reference TRBV19 and TRBJ2-3): DGGITQSPKYLFRKEGQNVTLSCEQNLNHDAMYWYRQDPGQGLRLIYYSQIVNDFQKGDIAEGYSVSREKKESFPLTVTSAQKNPTAFYLCASSITRTTDTQYFGPGTRLTVL.

The gene calls are TRBV5-4 and TRBJ2-1, with TRBD2 matching 8 bases. The ends lost 3 bases at V and 9 bases at J; junction bases unmatched: 8. From germline, CDR1 is SGHNT and CDR2 YYREEE (reference sequence). The CDR3 spans 14 residues. The CDR3 coding sequence is TGTGCCAGCAGCTCGGGGGGGGCTCCGGGTGAGCAGTTCTTC. It translates to CASSSGGAPGEQFF.

This clone was seen more than once but under ten times. CDR3 in amino acids: CASSLADEQFF. CDR3 sequence (DNA): TGTGCCAGCAGTTTGGCGGATGAGCAGTTCTTC. J is TRBJ2-1 and V is TRBV12-3 or TRBV12-4; D gene unclear. The CDR3 consists of 11 residues. V was shortened by 3 bases and J by 8 bases, with 5 bases between the two germline ends.

The chain combines TRBV5-1 with TRBJ2-1; 11 bases align to TRBD2. The CDR3 spans 17 residues. V lost 3 bases to trimming and J lost 7 bases; unmatched junction nucleotides: 12. CDR1 and CDR2 (germline): SGHRS, YFSETQ. CDR3 amino acids: CASSSGLAVLTWNEQFF. In DNA form, the CDR3 reads TGCGCCAGCAGCTCGGGACTAGCGGTTCTAACGTGGAATGAGCAGTTCTTC.

The chain recombines TRBV7-6 with TRBJ1-4; D is possibly TRBD1 (5 bases). The V gene lost 3 bases and the J gene lost 4 bases, with 12 bases spanning the gap. Germline V gene data show CDR1 as SGHVS and CDR2 as FNYEAQ. This CDR3 is 15 amino acids long. Here the CDR3 DNA reads TGTGCCAGCAGCTTTAGGTCAGGGCGTAATGAAAAACTGTTTTTT. It translates to CASSFRSGRNEKLFF.

The chain combines TRBV6-2 or TRBV6-3 with TRBJ1-2; D gene uncertain. This CDR3 region has 15 residues. V gave up 6 bases and J gave up 1 base, with 15 bases separating them. From germline, CDR1 is MNHEY and CDR2 SVGEGT. The CDR3 region has the DNA TGTGCCAGCAGCCCCGCCGGGATGTTTAACTATGGCTACACCTTC. Its translation is CASSPAGMFNYGYTF.

The chain has TRBV3-1 (or the pseudogene TRBV3-2) and TRBJ2-3; D gene ambiguous. The germline gives CDR1 LGHDT, CDR2 YNNKEL (reference sequence). Trimming stripped 4 bases from V and 6 bases from J, with 8 bases between. There are 12 residues in the CDR3. The CDR3 sequence: CASSPTRDTQYF. The CDR3 DNA is TGTGCCAGCAGCCCCACCCGGGATACGCAGTATTTT.

The chain joins TRBV5-4 to TRBJ2-7; TRBD2 is a possible D gene (5 bases). This CDR3 is 13 amino acids long. Trimming cost V 7 bases and J 6 bases, with 17 bases left between them. CDR1 and CDR2 from the germline V gene are SGHNT and YYREEE (reference sequence). CDR3 residues: CASGRRGTLEQYF. The DNA of the CDR3 is TGTGCCAGCGGACGACGGGGTACGCTCGAGCAGTACTTC.

This chain links TRBV28 with TRBJ2-7; D gene ambiguous. Germline V gene data show CDR1 as MDHEN and CDR2 as SYDVKM. Trimming removed 3 bases at V and 4 bases at J, with 7 bases between. The length of the CDR3 is 12 residues. This CDR3 reads CASSFTEYEQYF. In DNA, the CDR3 is TGTGCCAGCAGTTTCACAGAATACGAGCAGTACTTC.

V is TRBV5-4 and J is TRBJ2-3; 8 nucleotides agree with TRBD2. CDR3 size: 18 residues. J lost 0 bases, V lost 2 bases, and 11 bases had no gene match. Germline V CDR1 and CDR2: SGHNT, YYREEE (reference sequence). This chain's CDR3 is CASSLGTRKLRSTDTQYF. As DNA, the CDR3 is TGTGCCAGCAGCTTAGGGACTAGGAAGCTCCGAAGCACAGATACGCAGTATTTT.